This entry lists 22 T cell receptor beta chains sequenced from one sample in a study of T cell changes during pregnancy in multiple sclerosis. Generated by immunoSEQ multiplex PCR, the TCRdb table keeps only in-frame clones and is missing some. The table records some 100,000 clones, roughly 90% of them present only once. Source: peripheral blood, taken after pregnancy. The source is a female donor with multiple sclerosis, enrolled in a pregnancy study.

The chain couples TRBV7-9 to TRBJ2-7; D perhaps matches TRBD1 (5 bases). The CDR3 contains 13 residues. The V gene's germline CDR1 is SEHNR and CDR2 FQNEAQ (reference sequence). The V gene lost 5 bases and the J gene lost 3 bases, with 11 bases spanning the gap. The CDR3, as DNA: TGTGCCAGCAGCCACACAGACAGCTACGAGCAGTACTTC. This translates into CASSHTDSYEQYF.

The rearrangement joins TRBV28 to TRBJ1-1, with 8 bases that match TRBD1. The length of the CDR3 is 15 residues. The V gene end was trimmed by 4 bases and the J gene end by 3 bases; junction bases not matched to a gene: 7. The V gene's germline CDR1 is MDHEN and CDR2 SYDVKM. The CDR3 is CASSSPGGQDTEAFF. CDR3 DNA: TGTGCCAGCAGTTCTCCAGGGGGCCAGGACACTGAAGCTTTCTTT.

The V gene is TRBV18, the J gene TRBJ1-3; the D is unclear. Trimming removed 6 bases at V and 7 bases at J, with 10 bases between. Germline CDR1 KGHSH, CDR2 LQKENI. This CDR3 has 12 amino acids. CDR3 nucleotides: TGTGCCAGCTCGGAGGTTATTAACACCATATATTTT. Amino acids: CASSEVINTIYF.

The rearrangement links TRBV29-1 to TRBJ1-6, with TRBD1 matching over 9 bases. The CDR3 is made up of 14 amino acids. With 6 bases clipped from V and 5 bases from J, the junction kept 5 bases outside the gene matches. The germline CDR1 and CDR2 sequences are SQVTM and ANQGSEA. The CDR3 region is CSVRTGADNSPLHF. Here the CDR3 DNA reads TGCAGCGTCAGGACAGGGGCGGATAATTCACCCCTCCACTTT.

This clone was seen just once. This sequence joins TRBV7-9 and TRBJ1-1; 7 bases are shared with TRBD1. CDR3 length equals 15 residues. CDR1 and CDR2 (germline): SEHNR, FQNEAQ (reference sequence). Unmatched junction bases numbered 8, after V lost 5 bases and J lost 2 bases. CDR3 nucleotide sequence: TGTGCCAGCAGCGCCCTGGGACAGCCTAACACTGAAGCTTTCTTT. The encoded protein is CASSALGQPNTEAFF.

This rearrangement joins TRBV7-8 to TRBJ2-3; TRBD2 agrees at 8 bases. Unmatched junction bases numbered 12, after V lost 8 bases and J lost 5 bases. The CDR3 runs to 15 residues. Germline V gene sequence: CDR1 SGHVS, CDR2 FQNEAQ. In DNA form, the CDR3 reads TGTGCCAGCGCCCCTAGCGGGCAAATCAGAGATACGCAGTATTTT. This translates into CASAPSGQIRDTQYF.

The rearrangement joins TRBV5-1 to TRBJ2-7; 7 nucleotides match TRBD2. The V segment lost 0 bases and the J segment 4 bases; nucleotides outside the gene matches: 16. There are 18 residues in the CDR3. Germline assignment: CDR1 SGHRS and CDR2 YFSETQ. The CDR3 spells CASSLAPAGTLSPYEQYF. Written as DNA, the CDR3 is TGCGCCAGCAGCTTGGCCCCAGCGGGAACCCTGTCCCCTTACGAGCAGTACTTC.

The chain links TRBV7-9 to TRBJ1-1, with TRBD1 matching over 8 bases. From germline, CDR1 is SEHNR and CDR2 FQNEAQ (reference sequence). This CDR3 has 13 amino acids. Trimming took 5 bases from V and 3 from J; bases not matched to a gene: 2. CDR3 sequence (DNA): TGTGCCAGCAGCCTGACAGGGGACACTGAAGCTTTCTTT. This gives the protein CASSLTGDTEAFF.

The chain combines TRBV29-1 with TRBJ2-7; a weak D match, TRBD1 (5 bases). Germline V CDR1 and CDR2: SQVTM, ANQGSEA. The CDR3 loop spans 13 amino acids. V lost 7 bases to trimming and J lost 4 bases, with 17 bases between them. CDR3 loop: CSAGHGTQYEQYF. For the CDR3, the DNA is TGCAGCGCCGGACACGGTACACAGTACGAGCAGTACTTC.

This chain joins TRBV25-1 and TRBJ2-5; 7 bases are shared with TRBD1. There are 15 residues in the CDR3. Germline trimming cut 0 bases from V and 2 bases from J; bases unmatched to any gene: 3. The germline gives CDR1 MGHDK, CDR2 SYGVNS. For the CDR3, the DNA is TGTGCCAGCAGTGAATATAGACAGGGTCAAGAGACCCAGTACTTC. Translated, it gives CASSEYRQGQETQYF.

The V gene is TRBV5-1, the J gene TRBJ2-5, with TRBD1 matching 10 bases. CDR3 length equals 14 residues. Germline loops: CDR1 SGHRS, CDR2 YFSETQ. V shed 4 bases and J 3 bases; nucleotides not matched to a gene: 3. The CDR3 DNA follows: TGCGCCAGCAGCGGCGGGACAGGGGAAGAGACCCAGTACTTC. Amino acid sequence: CASSGGTGEETQYF.

The chain carries TRBV6-6 and TRBJ2-1, with a tentative D call TRBD2 (6 bases). Germline V gives CDR1 MNHNY, CDR2 SVGAGI (reference sequence). This CDR3 is 15 amino acids long. Deletions cut 4 bases from V and 9 bases from J, with 19 bases between. The CDR3 sequence: CASSSGTSGLSEQFF. The CDR3 nucleotides are TGTGCCAGCAGTTCCGGGACTTCCGGCTTGAGTGAGCAGTTCTTC.

This clone has a handful of counts. The rearrangement uses TRBV7-6 and TRBJ1-1; 8 nucleotides match TRBD1. V was clipped by 5 bases and J by 1 base; unmatched bases: 12. The CDR3 covers 17 residues. Germline values: CDR1 SGHVS, CDR2 FNYEAQ. CDR3 amino acids: CASSPAPTGVRNTEAFF. For the CDR3, the DNA is TGTGCCAGCAGCCCCGCCCCGACAGGGGTGAGGAACACTGAAGCTTTCTTT. Complete variable domain (other parts from reference TRBV7-6 and TRBJ1-1): GAGVSQSPRYKVTKRGQDVALRCDPISGHVSLYWYRQALGQGPEFLTYFNYEAQQDKSGLPNDRFSAERPEGSISTLTIQRTEQRDSAMYRCASSPAPTGVRNTEAFFGQGTRLTVV.

The genes are TRBV27 and TRBJ2-3; possibly TRBD2 for D (6 bases). Germline V gene sequence: CDR1 MNHEY, CDR2 SMNVEV (reference sequence). V gave up 4 bases and J gave up 2 bases, with 10 bases separating them. CDR3 length equals 14 residues. The CDR3 loop is CASSYAGPTDTQYF. DNA of the CDR3: TGTGCCAGCAGTTATGCGGGGCCCACAGATACGCAGTATTTT.

The chain joins TRBV18 to TRBJ2-1; tentatively, D is TRBD1 (5 bases). Germline-derived CDR1 and CDR2 are KGHSH and LQKENI. V lost 4 bases, J lost 7 bases, and 17 bases lay in between. This CDR3 is 15 amino acids long. CDR3 coding DNA: TGTGCCAGCTCACTTACCTCGGACACTCGAAATGAGCAGTTCTTC. Translation gives CASSLTSDTRNEQFF.

This clone has just a few counts. The chain couples TRBV6-4 to TRBJ2-2, with TRBD1 as a possible D gene (6 bases). The CDR3 contains 14 residues. CDR1 MRHNA and CDR2 SNTAGT come from the germline V gene. With 2 bases removed from V and 2 bases from J, the gap between germline ends came to 6 bases. CDR3 amino acids: CASSDGTNTGELFF. The CDR3 bases are TGTGCCAGCAGTGACGGGACAAACACCGGGGAGCTGTTTTTT.

The chain uses TRBV27 and TRBJ2-1; 11 bases fit TRBD2. The germline gives CDR1 MNHEY, CDR2 SMNVEV (reference sequence). The CDR3 totals 15 residues. V trimming: 1 base; J trimming: 14 bases; junction bases outside the gene matches: 10. CDR3 in amino acids: CASSLLISGGEIEFF. In DNA form, the CDR3 reads TGTGCCAGCAGTTTATTGATTAGCGGGGGGGAGATAGAGTTCTTC.

The V and J genes are TRBV7-9 and TRBJ2-5; 9 bases agree with TRBD1. With V trimmed by 9 bases and J by 5 bases, 10 bases remained unmatched. The CDR3 covers 14 residues. Germline V CDR1 and CDR2: SEHNR, FQNEAQ (reference sequence). The CDR3 loop is CASKTQGAGETQYF. As DNA, the CDR3 is TGTGCCAGTAAAACACAGGGGGCCGGGGAGACCCAGTACTTC. The full variable domain, rest sourced from reference TRBV7-9 and TRBJ2-5, is DTGVSQNPRHKITKRGQNVTFRCDPISEHNRLYWYRQTLGQGPEFLTYFQNEAQLEKSRLLSDRFSAERPKGSFSTLEIQRTEQGDSAMYLCASKTQGAGETQYFGPGTRLLVL.

The V gene is TRBV5-1, the J gene TRBJ1-5; TRBD1 aligns across 7 bases. The V gene end was trimmed by 4 bases and the J gene end by 3 bases; junction bases not matched to a gene: 4. The germline V gene encodes CDR1 SGHRS and CDR2 YFSETQ. The CDR3 consists of 14 residues. The CDR3 loop is CASSLGQTNQPQHF. The DNA for the CDR3 is TGCGCCAGCAGCCTGGGACAGACCAATCAGCCCCAGCATTTT.

This chain uses TRBV6-6 with TRBJ2-5; 13 bases line up with TRBD2. V shed 2 bases, J shed 5 bases, and the junction held 5 bases outside the gene matches. CDR1 is MNHNY and CDR2 is SVGAGI in the germline V gene (reference sequence). This CDR3 comprises 16 residues. The CDR3 sequence: CASSYETSGGFETQYF. CDR3 in DNA: TGTGCCAGCAGTTACGAGACTAGCGGGGGGTTCGAGACCCAGTACTTC.

The chain couples TRBV4-1 to TRBJ2-3; weak D call: TRBD2 (5 bases). Trimming removed 4 bases from V and 6 bases from J, with 20 bases in between. The CDR3 runs to 16 residues. Germline CDR1 is MGHRA and CDR2 is YSYEKL. CDR3 sequence reads: CASSLEGGSISDTQYF. Here the CDR3 DNA reads TGCGCCAGCAGCCTCGAGGGCGGTTCAATTTCGGATACGCAGTATTTT.

The chain joins TRBV5-6 to TRBJ1-3; 9 bases agree with TRBD1. The CDR3 length is 18 residues. Losses at the gene ends were 4 bases for V and 0 bases for J; bases not matched to a gene: 11. Germline V lookup: CDR1 SGHDT, CDR2 YYEEEE. This CDR3 reads CASSGEDRGVSSGNTIYF. The CDR3 region has the DNA TGTGCCAGCAGCGGGGAGGACAGGGGCGTTAGCTCTGGAAACACCATATATTTT.